The T cell receptor (beta chain) under discussion was sequenced for a study of T cell changes during pregnancy in multiple sclerosis. The germline gives CDR1 SGHNT, CDR2 YYREEE (reference sequence). This CDR3 contains 13 residues. Trimming cost V 4 bases and J 9 bases, with 14 bases left between them. The repertoire was sequenced with immunoSEQ multiplex PCR; TCRdb's copy has only in-frame clones and lacks some. The data hold more than 40,000 clones, with 85% to 95% observed a single time. The sequence came from a female donor with multiple sclerosis, enrolled in a pregnancy study. This chain joins TRBV5-4 and TRBJ2-1, with TRBD1 as a possible D gene (6 bases). Sequences were derived from CD4+ T cells from peripheral blood mononuclear cells, sampled in the third trimester of pregnancy. The CDR3 coding sequence is TGTGCCAGCAGCCCCGGACAGAGGCGTGAGCAGTTCTTC. Residues: CASSPGQRREQFF.